These T cell receptor beta chains were read from a single sample in a study of Graves' ophthalmopathy and Graves' hyperthyroidism. TCRdb passed the multiplex PCR reads through MiXCR, listing each CDR3 protein once. The sample holds 500,000 to 700,000 distinct CDR3 sequences, roughly 40% seen once. Sequencing was performed on peripheral blood or thyroid tissue (not recorded which). The receptors come from an adult man with Graves' hyperthyroidism. Both conserved end residues are part of each CDR3. D genes are given only for firm matches. Clone size is stated in some rows and not others, as once, few, many or a class when expanded.

d_gene | len | abundance | j_gene | v_gene | CDR3nt | CDR3aa
TRBD1 | 13 | many | TRBJ1-3 | TRBV2 | TGTGCCAGCAGGACAGGGGCTGGAAACACCATATATTTT | CASRTGAGNTIYF
- | 15 | - | TRBJ2-3 | TRBV20-1 | TGCAGTGCTAGAGATCCAGCTCCCAGCACAGATACGCAGTATTTT | CSARDPAPSTDTQYF
- | 17 | - | TRBJ1-2 | TRBV10-3 | - | CAICSATKEGAPYGYTF
- | 14 | many | TRBJ1-4 | TRBV29-1 | TGCAGCGTCCGTGGGGGGCTCCGAGATGAAAAACTGTTTTTT | CSVRGGLRDEKLFF
- | 14 | many | TRBJ1-5 | TRBV2 | TGTGCCAGCAGTGAAGGTCAGCTCAATCAGCCCCAGCATTTT | CASSEGQLNQPQHF
- | 12 | many | TRBJ1-3 | TRBV20-1 | TGCAGTGCTAGCTCAGGAGTAAACACCATATATTTT | CSASSGVNTIYF
TRBD2 | 17 | - | TRBJ2-7 | TRBV10-2 | TGCGCCAGCAGTGAGTCGACGGTGGGGACTAGCGGTTACGAGCAGTACTTC | CASSESTVGTSGYEQYF
- | 16 | few | TRBJ2-6 | TRBV2 | TGTGCCAGCAGCGAGGGCCACAGCTCTGGGGCCAACGTCCTGACTTTC | CASSEGHSSGANVLTF
- | 13 | many | TRBJ2-5 | TRBV9 | TGTGCCAGCAGCGTCATAGGAGGGGAGACCCAGTACTTC | CASSVIGGETQYF
TRBD1 | 12 | - | TRBJ2-5 | TRBV29-1 | TGCAGCGGAACGGACAGGGAAGAGACCCAGTACTTC | CSGTDREETQYF
TRBD1 | 12 | few | TRBJ1-2 | TRBV7-8 | TGTGCCAGCAGATTCTACAGGGGTGGCTACACCTTC | CASRFYRGGYTF
TRBD2 | 18 | - | TRBJ2-7 | TRBV9 | TGTGCCAGCAGCGTAGCTTCTAGCGGGAATCCCCTCATCTACGAGCAGTACTTC | CASSVASSGNPLIYEQYF
- | 13 | few | TRBJ1-2 | TRBV28 | TGTGCCAGCACCTCGGGCCAGATCTATGGCTACACCTTC | CASTSGQIYGYTF
TRBD1 | 13 | many | TRBJ2-7 | TRBV15 | TGTGCCACCAGCAGGGACAGGAGCTACGAGCAGTACTTC | CATSRDRSYEQYF
- | 14 | - | TRBJ1-3 | TRBV12-3/TRBV12-4 | TGTGCCAGCAGTTTCAGGGTGGCTGGAAGCACCATATATTTT | CASSFRVAGSTIYF
TRBD1 | 15 | many | TRBJ1-4 | TRBV6-1 | TGTGCCAGCAGTAGCACCGGGACAGGGGGTGAAAAACTGTTTTTT | CASSSTGTGGEKLFF
- | 16 | - | TRBJ2-5 | TRBV2 | TGTGCCAGCAGTCAGGGGGCGGGGGGGCCGAGTGAGACCCAGTACTTC | CASSQGAGGPSETQYF
TRBD1 | 16 | - | TRBJ1-2 | TRBV2 | TGTGCCAGCAGTGCTCGTAGCGGGACAGGGGTCTATGGCTACACCTTC | CASSARSGTGVYGYTF
- | 14 | - | TRBJ2-5 | TRBV7-2 | TGTGCCAGCAGCCGAAGGAACAACCAAGAGACCCAGTACTTC | CASSRRNNQETQYF
TRBD2 | 15 | - | TRBJ2-3 | TRBV15 | TGTGCCACCAGCTATTCAGCGGGAGGGCCCGATACGCAGTATTTT | CATSYSAGGPDTQYF
TRBD1 | 14 | - | TRBJ1-6 | TRBV7-9 | TGTGCCAGCAGTTCCACAGGGGATAATTCGGCCCTCCACTTT | CASSSTGDNSALHF
- | 15 | - | TRBJ2-2 | TRBV13 | TGTGCCAGCAGCTCCCGGGACTTAAACACCGGGGAGCTGTTTTTT | CASSSRDLNTGELFF
- | 13 | many | TRBJ1-2 | TRBV6-5 | TGTGCCAGCACCAAACAGGGAAAAGGGGGCTACACCTTC | CASTKQGKGGYTF
TRBD1 | 14 | many | TRBJ2-2 | TRBV10-2 | TGCGCCAGCTTGGACAGGGAGAACACCGGGGAGCTGTTTTTT | CASLDRENTGELFF
- | 13 | - | TRBJ1-2 | TRBV29-1 | TGCAGCGTTGCTACGGGGGTTGACTATGGCTACACCTTC | CSVATGVDYGYTF
- | 17 | - | TRBJ1-2 | TRBV24-1 | TGTGCCACCAGTGATTCGACGACGGTCTTCGGGGACTATGGCTACACCTTC | CATSDSTTVFGDYGYTF
TRBD1 | 15 | many | TRBJ2-5 | TRBV7-3 | TGTGCCAGCAGCTTTGGACAGGGAGAGTGGGAGACCCAGTACTTC | CASSFGQGEWETQYF
- | 13 | many | TRBJ2-5 | TRBV20-1 | TGCAGTGCTAGGGACAGCGGGGAGGAGACCCAGTACTTC | CSARDSGEETQYF
- | 15 | many | TRBJ1-1 | TRBV7-9 | TGTGCCAGCAGCTTAAACCAGGGTCTGAACACTGAAGCTTTCTTT | CASSLNQGLNTEAFF
- | 13 | many | TRBJ2-7 | TRBV4-1 | TGCGCCAGCAGCGTCAGGGAGTCCTACGAGCAGTACTTC | CASSVRESYEQYF
- | 16 | few | TRBJ2-3 | TRBV6-6 | TGTGCCAGCAGTTACTCGTCCGGGGCGAGCACAGATACGCAGTATTTT | CASSYSSGASTDTQYF
TRBD1 | 15 | many | TRBJ2-7 | TRBV29-1 | TGCAGCGTTGAAGGAGGACAGGGGGCCCTCGGCGAGCAGTACTTC | CSVEGGQGALGEQYF
TRBD1 | 16 | many | TRBJ1-2 | TRBV29-1 | TGCAGCGTTGTGCAAGTGGGACAGTCTCAGAGCTATGGCTACACCTTC | CSVVQVGQSQSYGYTF
- | 14 | - | TRBJ1-5 | TRBV12-3/TRBV12-4 | TGTGCCAGCAGTTTACGGGGTCCTCATCAGCCCCAGCATTTT | CASSLRGPHQPQHF
- | 12 | - | TRBJ2-3 | TRBV7-8 | TGTGCCAGCAGCTTAGCTCAAGATACGCAGTATTTT | CASSLAQDTQYF
- | 15 | - | TRBJ1-4 | TRBV7-9 | TGTGCCAGCAGCTTAGTGGGACCAACTAATGAAAAACTGTTTTTT | CASSLVGPTNEKLFF
- | 15 | - | TRBJ1-2 | TRBV29-1 | TGCAGCGTAAAGTCGAACACCGGGGGGCAGGGTGGCTACACCTTC | CSVKSNTGGQGGYTF
- | 14 | many | TRBJ2-5 | TRBV19 | TGTGCCAGTAGTATCGGAACAGGACGGGAGACCCAGTACTTC | CASSIGTGRETQYF
TRBD1 | 13 | - | TRBJ2-7 | TRBV10-3 | TGTGCCACGGACCCAGTGACAGGGGGCGAGCAGTACTTC | CATDPVTGGEQYF
- | 14 | many | TRBJ1-2 | TRBV6-5 | TGTGCCAGCAGTCCCGGGACGGCTAACTATGGCTACACCTTC | CASSPGTANYGYTF